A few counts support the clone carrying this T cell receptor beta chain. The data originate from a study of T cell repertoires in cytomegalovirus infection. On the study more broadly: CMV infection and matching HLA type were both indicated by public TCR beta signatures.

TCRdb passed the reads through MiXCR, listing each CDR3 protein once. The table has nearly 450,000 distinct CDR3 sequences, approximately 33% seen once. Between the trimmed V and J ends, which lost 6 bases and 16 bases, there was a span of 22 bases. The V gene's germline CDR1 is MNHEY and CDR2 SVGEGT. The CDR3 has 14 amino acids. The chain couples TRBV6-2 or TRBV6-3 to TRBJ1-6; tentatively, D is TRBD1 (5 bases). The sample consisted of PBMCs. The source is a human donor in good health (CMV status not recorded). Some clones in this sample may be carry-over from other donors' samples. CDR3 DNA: TGTGCCAGCAGCTTGGGACCGGGGGGTCGCAGTCTCCACTTT. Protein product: CASSLGPGGRSLHF.